The 27 T cell receptor beta chains reported below all come from one sample, sequenced in a study of cytomegalovirus exposure and HLA in healthy donors. Primers included in the PCR were 60 Vbeta and 13 Jbeta primers. Sequencing was performed with immunoSEQ multiplex PCR; in TCRdb, only in-frame clones are kept and a portion is missing. The sample lists approximately 180,000 clones, 72% occurring once. Sequences were obtained from PBMCs. The receptors shown here come from a human donor in good health.

This chain links TRBV27 with TRBJ1-6; 11 positions agree with TRBD1. Per the germline V gene, CDR1 is MNHEY and CDR2 is SMNVEV (reference sequence). Trimming at V came to 4 bases and at J to 11 bases, leaving 4 bases not matched to a gene. This CDR3 region has 14 residues. CDR3 sequence: CASSSGTGGAPLHF. The CDR3 DNA is TGTGCCAGCAGTTCTGGGACAGGGGGAGCACCCCTCCACTTT.

This clone appeared a few times. The rearrangement links TRBV21-1 to TRBJ2-5; the table assigns TRBD1, which was not confirmed against the DNA. TRBV21-1 is designated a pseudogene. The CDR3 consists of 16 residues. CDR3 nucleotide sequence: TGTGCCAGCAGCCCCCGAGGCAGGGGACAGCAAGAGACCCAGTACTTC. Its translation: CASSPRGRGQQETQYF.

This clone was picked up a small number of times. This chain uses TRBV11-2 with TRBJ1-2, with TRBD1 as a possible D gene (5 bases). CDR3 size: 17 residues. CDR1 and CDR2 from the germline V gene are SGHAT and FQNNGV. V was pared by 5 bases and J by 4 bases, with 23 bases between. CDR3 residues: CASSPLDGAREGYGYTF. Written as DNA, the CDR3 is TGTGCCAGCAGCCCCTTGGACGGGGCACGGGAGGGCTATGGCTACACCTTC.

The chain links TRBV10-2 to TRBJ2-3, with 8 bases aligning to TRBD2. The CDR3 covers 14 residues. CDR1 and CDR2 from the germline V gene are WSHSY and SAAADI. Germline trimming cut 3 bases from V and 4 bases from J; bases unmatched to any gene: 3. The CDR3 protein is CASSEPGGADTQYF. The DNA of the CDR3 is TGCGCCAGCAGTGAACCCGGGGGGGCAGATACGCAGTATTTT.

The chain couples TRBV5-1 to TRBJ2-5; tentative D call: TRBD1 (5 bases). Matching the DNA end better, TRBJ2-7 makes the J call doubtful. CDR3 size: 15 residues. The germline V gene encodes CDR1 SGHRS and CDR2 YFSETQ. CDR3 loop: CASSFNQGKEGEQYF. CDR3 coding DNA: TGCGCCAGCAGCTTTAATCAGGGTAAGGAAGGCGAGCAGTACTTC.

This chain uses TRBV5-1 with TRBJ1-2; 7 bases agree with TRBD1. This CDR3 spans 14 amino acids. V lost 4 bases and J lost 2; bases outside the gene matches: 5. Germline loops: CDR1 SGHRS, CDR2 YFSETQ. The CDR3, as DNA: TGCGCCAGCAGCCCCACAGGGGACAACTATGGCTACACCTTC. Translating gives CASSPTGDNYGYTF.

The rearrangement joins TRBV18 to TRBJ2-1, with D perhaps TRBD2 (5 bases). Germline V lookup: CDR1 KGHSH, CDR2 LQKENI. V was pared by 0 bases and J by 8 bases, with 11 bases between. The CDR3 loop spans 14 amino acids. CDR3 protein: CASSPPSGMDEQFF. Written as DNA, the CDR3 is TGTGCCAGCTCACCACCTTCGGGGATGGATGAGCAGTTCTTC.

This chain connects TRBV27 to TRBJ1-5, with unresolved D. Trimming removed 2 bases from V and 1 base from J, with 9 bases in between. Germline CDR1 is MNHEY and CDR2 is SMNVEV (reference sequence). This CDR3 has 15 amino acids. This chain's CDR3 is CASSLMAVSNQPQHF. CDR3 bases: TGTGCCAGCAGTTTAATGGCCGTCAGCAATCAGCCCCAGCATTTT.

CDR3 region: CASSRDRYYEQYF. For the CDR3, the DNA is TGTGCCAGTAGCCGGGACAGATACTACGAGCAGTACTTC. V gene TRBV19 combines with J gene TRBJ2-5, with TRBD1 matching 7 bases. The better agreement between TRBJ2-7 and the DNA end casts doubt on the J call. The CDR3 runs 13 residues. The germline V gene has CDR1 LNHDA and CDR2 SQIVND (reference sequence).

The chain links TRBV28 to TRBJ2-6; perhaps TRBD2 as D (7 bases). Germline V lookup: CDR1 MDHEN, CDR2 SYDVKM. The CDR3 consists of 17 residues. Trimming shortened V by 6 bases and J by 3 bases, and 18 bases separated the two germline ends. In DNA, the CDR3 is TGTGCCAGCAGCCGGGGGGCAATAGGGGATGGGGCCAACGTCCTGACTTTC. Translation: CASSRGAIGDGANVLTF.

This chain links TRBV7-2 with TRBJ1-3; D is undetermined. The CDR3 has 14 residues. Between the trimmed V and J ends, which lost 3 bases and 0 bases, there was a span of 6 bases. CDR1 is SGHTA, CDR2 FQGNSA, per germline. Written as DNA, the CDR3 is TGTGCCAGCAGCTTGGGCAGCTCTGGAAACACCATATATTTT. It yields the protein CASSLGSSGNTIYF.

This chain uses TRBV9 with TRBJ2-7, with D tentatively TRBD2 (6 bases). Trimming stripped 0 bases from V and 6 bases from J, with 13 bases between. The CDR3 contains 14 residues. Germline V gives CDR1 SGDLS, CDR2 YYNGEE. The CDR3 region has the DNA TGTGCCAGCAGCGTAGCTTCCCTGGGGGGCGAGCAGTACTTC. Its translation: CASSVASLGGEQYF.

The genes are TRBV19 and TRBJ1-2; 9 nucleotides agree with TRBD1. Germline V gene sequence: CDR1 LNHDA, CDR2 SQIVND (reference sequence). This CDR3 has 16 residues. Trimming at V came to 5 bases and at J to 8 bases, leaving 15 bases not matched to a gene. CDR3 sequence: CASSLDGGQGIYGYTF. In DNA, the CDR3 is TGTGCCAGTAGTTTGGACGGGGGACAGGGAATATACGGCTACACCTTC. The whole variable domain, remainder taken from reference TRBV19 and TRBJ1-2, is DGGITQSPKYLFRKEGQNVTLSCEQNLNHDAMYWYRQDPGQGLRLIYYSQIVNDFQKGDIAEGYSVSREKKESFPLTVTSAQKNPTAFYLCASSLDGGQGIYGYTFGSGTRLTVV.

V gene TRBV2 combines with J gene TRBJ2-5; D is possibly TRBD2 (7 bases). Trimming cost V 7 bases and J 4 bases, with 19 bases left between them. Germline V gene data show CDR1 as SNHLY and CDR2 as FYNNEI. CDR3 size: 15 residues. The CDR3 coding sequence is TGTGCCAGCAAGGGGGGGGTTTCCCCGGGAGAGACCCAGTACTTC. This encodes CASKGGVSPGETQYF.

This clone has only one observation. The rearrangement uses TRBV12-5 and TRBJ1-2; the D is unclear. The CDR3 is 12 amino acids. Per the germline V gene, CDR1 is LGHNT and CDR2 is FRNRAP. V was cut by 3 bases and J by 0 bases, with 2 bases left in between. For the CDR3, the DNA is TGTGCTAGTGGTTTCTCTAACTATGGCTACACCTTC. This translates into CASGFSNYGYTF.

The chain links TRBV18 to TRBJ2-5, with TRBD2 identical over 8 bases. The CDR3 length is 15 residues. V lost 3 bases and J lost 5; bases outside the gene matches: 8. CDR1 is KGHSH, CDR2 LQKENI, per germline. CDR3: CASSPQSRGGETQYF. For the CDR3, the DNA is TGTGCCAGCTCACCTCAGAGCCGGGGGGGTGAGACCCAGTACTTC. Together with reference TRBV18 and TRBJ2-5, the CDR3 gives the full variable domain: NAGVMQNPRHLVRRRGQEARLRCSPMKGHSHVYWYRQLPEEGLKFMVYLQKENIIDESGMPKERFSAEFPKEGPSILRIQQVVRGDSAAYFCASSPQSRGGETQYFGPGTRLLVL.

This rearrangement joins TRBV2 to TRBJ2-5, with 9 bases that match TRBD1. CDR3 length equals 17 residues. V shed 5 bases and J 3 bases; nucleotides not matched to a gene: 13. Germline V lookup: CDR1 SNHLY, CDR2 FYNNEI. The CDR3 protein is CASSPDLRTGVKETQYF. CDR3 sequence (DNA): TGTGCCAGCAGTCCTGATTTACGGACAGGGGTAAAAGAGACCCAGTACTTC.

This clone was observed a handful of times. The rearrangement joins TRBV4-1 to TRBJ2-3, with TRBD2 identical over 8 bases. V was clipped by 3 bases and J by 0 bases; unmatched bases: 2. Germline V gene data show CDR1 as MGHRA and CDR2 as YSYEKL. The CDR3 runs to 15 residues. The CDR3 DNA sequence: TGCGCCAGCAGCCACCGCGGGGGGAGCACAGATACGCAGTATTTT. It encodes CASSHRGGSTDTQYF.

This sequence joins TRBV9 and TRBJ1-1; 7 bases are a match to TRBD1. CDR3 size: 15 residues. From germline, CDR1 is SGDLS and CDR2 YYNGEE. Trimming removed 4 bases from V and 2 bases from J; junction bases left unmatched: 8. CDR3 in amino acids: CASSSKTGSNTEAFF. CDR3 nucleotide sequence: TGTGCCAGCAGCTCAAAGACAGGGAGTAACACTGAAGCTTTCTTT.

The V gene is TRBV7-9, the J gene TRBJ2-7, with 8 bases that match TRBD1. Germline values: CDR1 SEHNR, CDR2 FQNEAQ (reference sequence). Unmatched junction bases numbered 2, after V lost 1 base and J lost 3 bases. The CDR3 extends over 14 amino acids. In nucleotides, the CDR3 is TGTGCCAGCAGCTTAGGGACAGGGATCTACGAGCAGTACTTC. It is translated as CASSLGTGIYEQYF.

The sample holds a few counts of this clone. The gene calls are TRBV25-1 and TRBJ1-2, with unresolved D. CDR1 is MGHDK, CDR2 SYGVNS, per germline. The CDR3 sequence is 14 residues long. Between the trimmed V and J ends, which lost 3 bases and 7 bases, there was a span of 15 bases. The CDR3 DNA reads TGTGCCAGCAGTGATAATGGAGAGCTAACTGGCTACACCTTC. Translation gives CASSDNGELTGYTF.

V and J are TRBV7-9 and TRBJ1-4, with D tentatively TRBD1 (6 bases). This CDR3 has 18 residues. Germline CDR1 and CDR2: SEHNR and FQNEAQ (reference sequence). The V gene lost 1 base and the J gene lost 8 bases, with 23 bases spanning the gap. The CDR3 nucleotides read TGTGCCAGCAGCTTAGGTGACGGTGTAGGGGACATTCGGGAAAAACTGTTTTTT. It yields the protein CASSLGDGVGDIREKLFF.

This chain joins TRBV11-2 and TRBJ1-2; TRBD1 matches at 8 bases. CDR1 is SGHAT, CDR2 FQNNGV, per germline. This CDR3 has 13 amino acids. V gave up 5 bases and J gave up 7 bases; unmatched junction bases: 6. The CDR3 loop reads CASSAHGQGGYTF. As DNA, the CDR3 is TGTGCCAGCAGCGCACACGGACAGGGTGGCTACACCTTC. The whole variable domain, remainder taken from reference TRBV11-2 and TRBJ1-2, is EAGVAQSPRYKIIEKRQSVAFWCNPISGHATLYWYQQILGQGPKLLIQFQNNGVVDDSQLPKDRFSAERLKGVDSTLKIQPAKLEDSAVYLCASSAHGQGGYTFGSGTRLTVV.

The genes are TRBV6-1 and TRBJ2-5; 9 bases fit TRBD1. CDR3 size: 15 residues. V shed 6 bases and J 5 bases; nucleotides not matched to a gene: 10. Per germline, CDR1 MNHNS and CDR2 SASEGT. In DNA form, the CDR3 reads TGTGCCAGCAGCCTACAGGGGGCGCGCGTGGAGACCCAGTACTTC. It encodes CASSLQGARVETQYF.

This clone has a handful of counts. The chain employs TRBV19 and TRBJ2-5; 7 bases match TRBD1. With V trimmed by 5 bases and J by 5 bases, 8 bases remained unmatched. The length of the CDR3 is 14 residues. Germline lookup yields CDR1 LNHDA and CDR2 SQIVND (reference sequence). CDR3 bases: TGTGCCAGTAGTCCCACAGGGGTGGGGGAGACCCAGTACTTC. Amino acid sequence: CASSPTGVGETQYF.

The J gene is TRBJ1-2, the V gene TRBV12-1. TRBV12-1 constitutes a pseudogene. The CDR3 is 15 amino acids. The CDR3 here is CASSFMAPGDYGYTF. In nucleotides, the CDR3 is TGTGCCAGCAGCTTTATGGCCCCCGGGGACTATGGCTACACCTTC.

In regard to this clone: The sample contains more than one DNA sequence encoding this CDR3. V gene TRBV4-1 combines with J gene TRBJ2-7; D may be TRBD1 (6 bases). This CDR3 spans 14 amino acids. Looked up from germline, CDR1 is MGHRA and CDR2 is YSYEKL. V lost 0 bases, J lost 2 bases, and 8 bases lay in between. In nucleotides, the CDR3 is TGCGCCAGCAGCCAAGACAGGGGCACCTACGAGCAGTACTTC. This encodes CASSQDRGTYEQYF.